This TCR beta chain comes out of a study of cytomegalovirus exposure and HLA in healthy donors. Germline assignment: CDR1 SGHTS and CDR2 YDEGEE. This CDR3 has 16 residues. Trimming took off 0 bases at V and 2 bases at J, with 12 bases between the two ends. On this clone: Its antigen remains unidentified.

Study-wide findings and caveats: The authors judged a highly shared variant cluster likely a sequencing artifact.

Vbeta (60) and Jbeta (13) primers were used in the PCR. Sequencing was performed with immunoSEQ multiplex PCR; in TCRdb, only in-frame clones are kept and a portion is missing. The table has 90,000 to 150,000 clones, less than 65% seen once; the top ten hold approximately 9.1%. The sequencing input was PBMCs. J is TRBJ1-5 and V is TRBV5-8; possibly TRBD1 for D (6 bases). This receptor was taken from a man aged 35 to 55 in good health and CMV-seropositive. CDR3 bases: TGTGCCAGCAGCTTGGTGGCAGGGGCAGGCAATCAGCCCCAGCATTTT. Translating it yields CASSLVAGAGNQPQHF. The entire variable domain, with the rest obtained from reference TRBV5-8 and TRBJ1-5, is as follows: EAGVTQSPTHLIKTRGQQATLRCSPISGHTSVYWYQQALGLGLQFLLWYDEGEERNRGNFPPRFSGRQFPNYSSELNVNALELEDSALYLCASSLVAGAGNQPQHFGDGTRLSIL.